The next 10 T cell receptor beta chains were all read from a single sample in a study of CD4 and CD8 cells across lung adenocarcinoma regions (dated by TCRdb to the late 2010s). The library was obtained by PCR. TCRdb lists the instrument as HiSeq X Ten. TCRdb reran the public reads through fastp at Q25 and MiXCR, keeping productive beta chains. One record per CDR3 amino acid sequence lists the most common genes and DNA. In all, the sample holds about 25,000 distinct CDR3 sequences, and approximately 51% of those were seen once. Of the sample, approximately 48% is held by the ten largest clones. Sample: CD8+ T cells from the center of a lung tumor. The sample's cell subset or site label, in plain terms: tumor center region. All receptors derive from a male donor with lung adenocarcinoma. The CD4 and CD8 labels of this study may be unreliable.

Points on this clonotype: The junction shows a germline mismatch at one end, possibly a read error. The chain has TRBV10-3 and TRBJ2-4, with D possibly being TRBD1 or TRBD2 (5 bases each). The germline V gene encodes CDR1 ENHRY and CDR2 SYGVKD. The CDR3 is made up of 13 amino acids. For the CDR3, the DNA is TGTGCCACGGGGCGGTCTGCCACAAACATTCAGTACTTC. Protein: CATGRSATNIQYF.

Concerning this clonotype itself: The junction and the germline gene differ at one end; a read error may be behind it. J is TRBJ2-5 and V is TRBV10-1, with D perhaps assigned TRBD1 or TRBD2 (6 bases each). The CDR3 totals 16 residues. The germline V gene has CDR1 WNHNN and CDR2 SYGVQD (reference sequence). In DNA, the CDR3 is TGCGCCAGCAGTGCGATAGGGGGAGGAGCCCCAGAGACCCAGTATTTC. This gives the protein CASSAIGGGAPETQYF.

To note about this clonotype: One end of the junction fails to match germline, which may point to a read error. V and J are TRBV10-3 and TRBJ1-5; 10 bases are a match to TRBD1. CDR3 length: 16 amino acids. Germline assignment: CDR1 ENHRY and CDR2 SYGVKD. CDR3 nucleotides: TGTGCCAGCAGTGACGTCGACAGGGGGCCAGGACAGCCCCAGCATTTT. Protein sequence: CASSDVDRGPGQPQHF.

The rearrangement joins TRBV10-2 to TRBJ2-1; TRBD2 matches 8 bases. The last part of the DNA fits TRBJ2-5 better; the J call may be wrong. Germline CDR1 is WSHSY and CDR2 is SAAADI. This CDR3 contains 13 residues. The CDR3 bases are TGCGCCAGCAGTGAAAGCGGGAGAGAGACCCAGTACTTC. Amino acid sequence: CASSESGRETQYF.

As DNA, the CDR3 is TGTGCCAGCGCTCGAGGAGGGGGGCTGTACGAGCAGTACTTC. It encodes CASARGGGLYEQYF. This chain uses TRBV6-1 with TRBJ2-1; D tentatively reads TRBD1 or TRBD2 (6 bases each). The DNA end lines up better with TRBJ2-7; the J call may be wrong. Per the germline V gene, CDR1 is MNHNS and CDR2 is SASEGT. There are 14 residues in the CDR3.

This rearrangement joins TRBV6-5 to TRBJ2-3; 9 nucleotides align to TRBD1. Germline trimming cut 0 bases from V and 2 bases from J; bases unmatched to any gene: 3. Germline loops: CDR1 MNHEY, CDR2 SVGAGI. The CDR3 spans 16 residues. CDR3 residues: CASSYSQGANTDTQYF. DNA for the CDR3: TGTGCCAGCAGTTACTCACAGGGGGCTAACACAGATACGCAGTATTTT.

About this clonotype: The germline gene is not matched at one end of the junction; a read error may be the cause. This chain uses TRBV6-1 with TRBJ2-1; 7 positions match TRBD1. Germline values: CDR1 MNHNS, CDR2 SASEGT. The CDR3 totals 14 residues. The CDR3 reads CASSRQGQPNAQYF. The CDR3 region has the DNA TGTGCCAGCAGCCGTCAGGGACAGCCTAATGCGCAGTATTTC.

The sample holds a few counts of this clonotype. The J gene is TRBJ2-5, the V gene TRBV6-1; the D gene is possibly TRBD1 (6 bases). Trimming took 4 bases from V and 5 from J, leaving 23 bases between them. The CDR3 extends over 17 amino acids. Germline V gene lookup returns CDR1 MNHNS and CDR2 SASEGT. CDR3 in DNA: TGTGCCAGCAGTGTGTGGATGGCAGGGGCGTCGCTGGAGACCCAGTACTTC. Translated: CASSVWMAGASLETQYF.

The V and J genes are TRBV6-1 and TRBJ2-2; 11 positions match TRBD1. Unmatched junction bases numbered 6, after V lost 6 bases and J lost 6 bases. CDR1 is MNHNS, CDR2 SASEGT, per germline. This CDR3 is built from 15 residues. The CDR3 loop is CASRVGGQGAGELFF. CDR3 sequence (DNA): TGTGCCAGCAGAGTGGGGGGACAGGGGGCCGGGGAGCTGTTTTTT.

This chain links TRBV11-2 with TRBJ2-1; 8 bases match TRBD2. CDR1 is SGHAT and CDR2 is FQNNGV in the germline V gene. V lost 0 bases and J lost 9; bases outside the gene matches: 4. The CDR3 length is 14 residues. CDR3 sequence: CASSLEPSGREQFF. In nucleotides, the CDR3 is TGTGCCAGCAGCTTAGAGCCTAGCGGGCGTGAGCAGTTCTTC.